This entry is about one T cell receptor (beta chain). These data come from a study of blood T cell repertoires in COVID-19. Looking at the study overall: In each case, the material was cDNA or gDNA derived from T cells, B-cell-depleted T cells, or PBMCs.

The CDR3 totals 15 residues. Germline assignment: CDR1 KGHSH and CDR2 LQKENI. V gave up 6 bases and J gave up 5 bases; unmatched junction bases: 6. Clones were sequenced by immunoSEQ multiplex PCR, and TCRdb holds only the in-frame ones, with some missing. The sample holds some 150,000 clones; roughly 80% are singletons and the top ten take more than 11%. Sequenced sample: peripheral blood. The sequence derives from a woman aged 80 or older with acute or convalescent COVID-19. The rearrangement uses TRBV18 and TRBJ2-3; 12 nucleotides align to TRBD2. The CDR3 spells CASSPPGLAGDTQYF. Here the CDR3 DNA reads TGTGCCAGCTCGCCCCCGGGACTAGCGGGAGATACGCAGTATTTT.